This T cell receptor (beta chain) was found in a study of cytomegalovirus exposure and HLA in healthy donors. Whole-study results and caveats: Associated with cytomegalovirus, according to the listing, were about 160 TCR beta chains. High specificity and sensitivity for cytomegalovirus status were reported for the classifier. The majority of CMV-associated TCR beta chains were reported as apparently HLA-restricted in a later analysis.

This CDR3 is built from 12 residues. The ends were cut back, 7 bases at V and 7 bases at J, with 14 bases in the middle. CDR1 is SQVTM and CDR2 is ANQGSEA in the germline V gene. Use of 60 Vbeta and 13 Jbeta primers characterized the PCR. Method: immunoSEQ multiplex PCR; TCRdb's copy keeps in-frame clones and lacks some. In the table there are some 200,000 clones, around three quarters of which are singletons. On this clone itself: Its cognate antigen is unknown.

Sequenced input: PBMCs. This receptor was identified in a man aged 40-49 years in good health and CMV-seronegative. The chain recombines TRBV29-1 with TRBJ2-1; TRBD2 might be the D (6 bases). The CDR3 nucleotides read TGCAGCGCTAGTACCCGGGGGAATGAGCAGTTCTTC. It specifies CSASTRGNEQFF.